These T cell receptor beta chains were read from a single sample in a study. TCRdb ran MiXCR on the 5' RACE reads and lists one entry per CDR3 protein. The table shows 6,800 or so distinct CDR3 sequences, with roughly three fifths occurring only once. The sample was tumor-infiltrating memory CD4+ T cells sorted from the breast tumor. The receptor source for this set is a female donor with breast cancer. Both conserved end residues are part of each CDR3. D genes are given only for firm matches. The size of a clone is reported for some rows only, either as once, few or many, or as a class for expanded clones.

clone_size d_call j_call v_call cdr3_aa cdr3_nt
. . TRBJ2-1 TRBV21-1 CASSSLATRSYNEQFF TGTGCCAGCAGCTCACTAGCAACCCGCTCCTACAATGAGCAGTTCTTC
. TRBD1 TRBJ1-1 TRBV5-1 CASSLGDRDFTEVFF TGCGCCAGCAGCTTGGGTGACAGGGACTTCACTGAAGTTTTCTTT
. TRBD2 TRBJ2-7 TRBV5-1 CASRPSGGYEQYF TGCGCCAGCAGACCTAGCGGGGGCTACGAGCAGTACTTC
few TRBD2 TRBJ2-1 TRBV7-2 CASSLEGTSGRFYNEQFF TGTGCCAGCAGCTTAGAAGGAACTAGCGGGAGGTTCTACAATGAGCAGTTCTTC
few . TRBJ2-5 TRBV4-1 CASSPQGRLGETQYF TGCGCCAGCAGCCCTCAGGGTCGGTTAGGAGAGACCCAGTACTTC
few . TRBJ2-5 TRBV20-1 CSARGQETQYF TGCAGCGCTAGGGGACAAGAGACCCAGTACTTC
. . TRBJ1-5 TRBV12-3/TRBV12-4 CASSRTGSGDQPQHF TGTGCCAGCAGTCGCACAGGGAGTGGTGATCAGCCCCAGCATTTT
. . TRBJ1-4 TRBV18 CASSPIQQTTNEKLFF TGTGCCAGCTCACCAATTCAACAGACAACTAATGAAAAACTGTTTTTT
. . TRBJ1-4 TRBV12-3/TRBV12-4 CASSLRTDRWNEKLFF TGTGCCAGCAGTTTGCGGACAGACAGGTGGAATGAAAAACTGTTTTTT
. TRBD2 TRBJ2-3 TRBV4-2 CASSLGTSGGDGADTQYF TGTGCCAGCAGCCTTGGGACTAGCGGGGGGGATGGCGCAGATACGCAGTATTTT
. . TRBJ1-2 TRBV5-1 CASSLLQGVDGYTF TGCGCCAGCAGCTTGTTACAGGGAGTTGATGGCTACACCTTC
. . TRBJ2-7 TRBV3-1 CASSQGIYEQYF TGTGCCAGCAGCCAAGGGATTTACGAGCAGTACTTC
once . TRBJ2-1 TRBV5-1 CASTSAQGNNEQFF TGCGCCAGCACCTCCGCACAGGGTAACAATGAGCAGTTCTTC
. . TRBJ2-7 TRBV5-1 CASSLNRPTHEQYF TGCGCCAGCAGCTTGAACAGGCCAACCCACGAGCAGTACTTC
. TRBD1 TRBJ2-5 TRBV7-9 CASSLGTGFGETQYF TGTGCCAGCAGCTTAGGGACAGGGTTTGGAGAGACCCAGTACTTC
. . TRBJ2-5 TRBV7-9 CASSFTADQETQYF TGTGCCAGCAGCTTTACCGCAGACCAAGAGACCCAGTACTTC
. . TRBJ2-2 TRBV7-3 CASSFRGTGELFF TGTGCCAGCAGCTTCCGGGGCACCGGGGAGCTGTTTTTT